The clone carrying this T cell receptor beta chain has just a few counts. Its antigen is not identified. Synthesis of cDNA used 5'RACE (with 10-nucleotide random UMIs). TCRdb ran MiXCR on the 5' RACE reads and lists one entry per CDR3 protein. The sample consists of around 66,000 distinct CDR3 sequences, roughly 4.9% of them appearing once. The data were taken from a study of neurological immune-mediated disorders. The CDR3 consists of 16 residues. CDR1 and CDR2 from the germline V gene are MNHNY and SVGAGI (reference sequence). The ends lost 4 bases at V and 3 bases at J; junction bases unmatched: 5. General observations from the study: Subjects shared no identical expanded-clone CDR3 amino acid sequences, suggesting private TCR-beta repertoires in all groups.

Sequencing was carried out using PBMCs. The V and J genes are TRBV6-6 and TRBJ2-3; 12 bases fit TRBD2. The clonotype was recovered from a woman between 65 and 79 years old with multiple sclerosis. CDR3 bases: TGTGCCAGCAGTTTGACTAGCGGGAGACTAACAGATACGCAGTATTTT. It encodes CASSLTSGRLTDTQYF.